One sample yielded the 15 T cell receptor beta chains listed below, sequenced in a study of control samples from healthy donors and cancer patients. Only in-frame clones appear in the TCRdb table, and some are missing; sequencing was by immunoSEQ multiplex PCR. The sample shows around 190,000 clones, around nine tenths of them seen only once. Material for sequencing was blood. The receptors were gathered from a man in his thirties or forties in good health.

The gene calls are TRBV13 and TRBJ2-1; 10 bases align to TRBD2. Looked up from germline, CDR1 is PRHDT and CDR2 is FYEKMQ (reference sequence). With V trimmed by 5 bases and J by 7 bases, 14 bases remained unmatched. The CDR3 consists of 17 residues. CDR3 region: CASSPNLLAGVTNEQFF. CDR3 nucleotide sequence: TGTGCCAGCAGCCCCAACCTTCTAGCGGGAGTTACGAATGAGCAGTTCTTC. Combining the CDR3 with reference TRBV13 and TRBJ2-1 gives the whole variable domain AAGVIQSPRHLIKEKRETATLKCYPIPRHDTVYWYQQGPGQDPQFLISFYEKMQSDKGSIPDRFSAQQFSDYHSELNMSSLELGDSALYFCASSPNLLAGVTNEQFFGPGTRLTVL.

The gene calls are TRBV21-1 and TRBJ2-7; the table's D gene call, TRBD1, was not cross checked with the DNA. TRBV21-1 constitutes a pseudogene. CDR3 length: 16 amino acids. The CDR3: CASSRIRDRGRDEQYF. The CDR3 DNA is TGTGCCAGCAGCAGAATCCGGGACAGGGGGCGCGACGAGCAGTACTTC.

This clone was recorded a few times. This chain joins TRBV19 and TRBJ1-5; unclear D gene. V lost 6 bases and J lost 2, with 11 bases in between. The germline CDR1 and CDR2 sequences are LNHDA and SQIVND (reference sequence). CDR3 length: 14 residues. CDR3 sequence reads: CASRTGNGNQPQHF. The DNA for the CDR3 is TGTGCCAGTAGGACGGGTAACGGCAATCAGCCCCAGCATTTT.

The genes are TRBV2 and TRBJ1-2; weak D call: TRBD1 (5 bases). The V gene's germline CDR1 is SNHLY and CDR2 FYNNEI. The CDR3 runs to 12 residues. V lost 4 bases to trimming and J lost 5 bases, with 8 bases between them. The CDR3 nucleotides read TGTGCCAGCAGTGTGGGGGGATATGGCTACACCTTC. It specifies CASSVGGYGYTF. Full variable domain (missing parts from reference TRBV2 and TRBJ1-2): EPEVTQTPSHQVTQMGQEVILRCVPISNHLYFYWYRQILGQKVEFLVSFYNNEISEKSEIFDDQFSVERPDGSNFTLKIRSTKLEDSAMYFCASSVGGYGYTFGSGTRLTVV.

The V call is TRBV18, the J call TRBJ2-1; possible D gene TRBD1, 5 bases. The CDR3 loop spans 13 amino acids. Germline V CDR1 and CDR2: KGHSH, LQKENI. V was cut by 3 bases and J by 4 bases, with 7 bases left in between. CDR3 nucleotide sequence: TGTGCCAGCTCACCCCCAGGGTACAATGAGCAGTTCTTC. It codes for CASSPPGYNEQFF.

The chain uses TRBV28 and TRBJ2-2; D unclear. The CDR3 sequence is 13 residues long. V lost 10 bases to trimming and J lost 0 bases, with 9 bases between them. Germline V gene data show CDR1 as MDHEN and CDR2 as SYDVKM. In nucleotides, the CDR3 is TGTGCCACTGTCAACGCGAACACCGGGGAGCTGTTTTTT. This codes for CATVNANTGELFF.

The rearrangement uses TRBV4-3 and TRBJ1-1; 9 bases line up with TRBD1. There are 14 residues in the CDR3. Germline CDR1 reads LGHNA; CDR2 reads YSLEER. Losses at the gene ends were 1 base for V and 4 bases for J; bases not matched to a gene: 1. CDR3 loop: CASSQAGQGTEAFF. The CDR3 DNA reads TGCGCCAGCAGCCAAGCGGGACAGGGCACTGAAGCTTTCTTT.

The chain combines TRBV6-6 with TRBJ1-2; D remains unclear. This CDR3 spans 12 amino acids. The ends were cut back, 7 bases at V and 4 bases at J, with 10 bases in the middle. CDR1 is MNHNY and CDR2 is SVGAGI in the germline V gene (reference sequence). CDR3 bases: TGTGCCAGCAACTTTAACCTCTATGGCTACACCTTC. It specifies CASNFNLYGYTF.

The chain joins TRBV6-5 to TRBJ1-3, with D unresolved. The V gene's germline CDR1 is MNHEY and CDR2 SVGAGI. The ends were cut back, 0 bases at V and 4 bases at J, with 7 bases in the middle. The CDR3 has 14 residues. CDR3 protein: CASSYSNKGNTIYF. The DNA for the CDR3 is TGTGCCAGCAGTTACTCGAATAAGGGAAACACCATATATTTT.

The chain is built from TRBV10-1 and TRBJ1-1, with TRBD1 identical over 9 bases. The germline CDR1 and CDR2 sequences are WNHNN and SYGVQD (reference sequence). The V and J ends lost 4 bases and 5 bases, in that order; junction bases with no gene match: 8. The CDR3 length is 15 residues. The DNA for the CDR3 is TGCGCCAGCAGTGGGCAGACAGGGGGAAGGACTGAAGCTTTCTTT. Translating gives CASSGQTGGRTEAFF.

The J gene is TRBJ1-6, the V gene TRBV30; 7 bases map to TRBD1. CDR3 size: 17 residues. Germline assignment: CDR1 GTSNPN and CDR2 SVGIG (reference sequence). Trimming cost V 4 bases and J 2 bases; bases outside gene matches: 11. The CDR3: CAWTQQGSSTYNSPLHF. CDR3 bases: TGTGCCTGGACACAACAGGGGAGTAGCACCTATAATTCACCCCTCCACTTT. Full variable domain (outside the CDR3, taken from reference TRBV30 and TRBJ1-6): SQTIHQWPATLVQPVGSPLSLECTVEGTSNPNLYWYRQAAGRGLQLLFYSVGIGQISSEVPQNLSASRPQDRQFILSSKKLLLSDSGFYLCAWTQQGSSTYNSPLHFGNGTRLTVT.

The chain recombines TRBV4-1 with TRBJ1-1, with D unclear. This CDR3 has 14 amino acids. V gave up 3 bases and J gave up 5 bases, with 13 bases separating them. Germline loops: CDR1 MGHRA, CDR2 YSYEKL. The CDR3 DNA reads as TGCGCCAGCAGCCAGCAAGGGTCGGCAACTGAAGCTTTCTTT. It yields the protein CASSQQGSATEAFF.

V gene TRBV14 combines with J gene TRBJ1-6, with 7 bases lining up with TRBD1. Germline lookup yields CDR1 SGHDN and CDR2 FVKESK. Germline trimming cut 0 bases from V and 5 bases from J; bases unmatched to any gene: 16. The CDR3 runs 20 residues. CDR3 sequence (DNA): TGTGCCAGCAGCCAAGAGGTTAGGGGCGCAGGGGGGGTAGATAATTCACCCCTCCACTTT. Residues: CASSQEVRGAGGVDNSPLHF.

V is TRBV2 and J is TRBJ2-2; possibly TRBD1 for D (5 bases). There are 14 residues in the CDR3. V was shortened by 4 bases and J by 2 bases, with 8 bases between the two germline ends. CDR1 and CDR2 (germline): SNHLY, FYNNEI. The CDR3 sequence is CASSGWGNTGELFF. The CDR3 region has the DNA TGTGCCAGCAGTGGGTGGGGCAACACCGGGGAGCTGTTTTTT.

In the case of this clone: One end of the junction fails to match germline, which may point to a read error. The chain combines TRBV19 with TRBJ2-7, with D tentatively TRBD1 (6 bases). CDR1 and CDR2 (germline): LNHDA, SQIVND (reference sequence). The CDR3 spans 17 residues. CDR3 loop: CASSSVTGLLGSSEQYF. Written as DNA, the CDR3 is TGTGCCAGTAGTTCCGTTACAGGGCTGCTAGGTTCCTCCGAGCAGTACTTC. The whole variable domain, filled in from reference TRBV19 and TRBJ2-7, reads DGGITQSPKYLFRKEGQNVTLSCEQNLNHDAMYWYRQDPGQGLRLIYYSQIVNDFQKGDIAEGYSVSREKKESFPLTVTSAQKNPTAFYLCASSSVTGLLGSSEQYFGPGTRLTVT.